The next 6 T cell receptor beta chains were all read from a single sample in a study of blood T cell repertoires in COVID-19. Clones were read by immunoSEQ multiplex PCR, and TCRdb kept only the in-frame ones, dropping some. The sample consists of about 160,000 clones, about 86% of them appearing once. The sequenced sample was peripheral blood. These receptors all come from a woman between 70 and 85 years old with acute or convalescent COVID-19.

The CDR3 DNA reads as TGTGCCAGCACCCCGTCCCCGGGACAGTCTAGCAATCAGCCCCAGCATTTT. This encodes CASTPSPGQSSNQPQHF. V usage is TRBV28 and J usage is TRBJ1-5; 7 bases align to TRBD1. Per the germline V gene, CDR1 is MDHEN and CDR2 is SYDVKM. The CDR3 totals 17 residues. The junction had 12 bases not matched to a gene; V was cut back by 7 bases and J by 0 bases. Together with reference TRBV28 and TRBJ1-5, the CDR3 gives the full variable domain: DVKVTQSSRYLVKRTGEKVFLECVQDMDHENMFWYRQDPGLGLRLIYFSYDVKMKEKGDIPEGYSVSREKKERFSLILESASTNQTSMYLCASTPSPGQSSNQPQHFGDGTRLSIL.

The CDR3 reads CAWSTQGRQPQHF. In nucleotides, the CDR3 is TGTGCCTGGAGCACCCAGGGTCGGCAGCCCCAGCATTTT. This chain connects TRBV30 to TRBJ1-5; D perhaps matches TRBD1 (5 bases). The V and J ends lost 3 bases and 7 bases respectively, with 13 bases between them. This CDR3 region has 13 residues. CDR1 and CDR2 (germline): GTSNPN, SVGIG (reference sequence).

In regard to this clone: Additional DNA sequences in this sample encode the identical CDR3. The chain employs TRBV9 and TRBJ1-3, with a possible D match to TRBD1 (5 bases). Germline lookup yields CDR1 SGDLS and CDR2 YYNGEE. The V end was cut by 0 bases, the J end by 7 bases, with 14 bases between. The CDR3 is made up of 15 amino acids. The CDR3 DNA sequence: TGTGCCAGCAGCGTAGGGAGCAGGGCGGGGAACACCATATATTTT. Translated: CASSVGSRAGNTIYF.

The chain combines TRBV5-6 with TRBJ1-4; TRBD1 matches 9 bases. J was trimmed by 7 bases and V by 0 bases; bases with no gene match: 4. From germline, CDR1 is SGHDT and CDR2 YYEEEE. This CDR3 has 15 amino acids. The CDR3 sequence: CASSLDRGRGEKLFF. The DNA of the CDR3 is TGTGCCAGCAGCTTGGACAGGGGGCGAGGTGAAAAACTGTTTTTT.

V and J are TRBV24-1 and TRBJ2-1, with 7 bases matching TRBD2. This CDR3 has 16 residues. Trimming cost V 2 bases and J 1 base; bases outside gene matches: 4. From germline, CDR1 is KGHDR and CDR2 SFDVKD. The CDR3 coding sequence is TGTGCCACCAGTGATTCTTCTAGCGGATCCTACAATGAGCAGTTCTTC. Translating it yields CATSDSSSGSYNEQFF.

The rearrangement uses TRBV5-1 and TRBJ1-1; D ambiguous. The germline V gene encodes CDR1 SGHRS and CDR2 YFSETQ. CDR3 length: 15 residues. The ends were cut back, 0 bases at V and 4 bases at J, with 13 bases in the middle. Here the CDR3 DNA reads TGCGCCAGCAGCTTGGGAGAGGGTCGGGTCACTGAAGCTTTCTTT. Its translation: CASSLGEGRVTEAFF.